This T cell receptor beta chain was identified during a study of T cells in Graves' hyperthyroidism and ophthalmopathy. Amplification targeted TCR beta CDR3 regions from RNA transcripts. A first-round RT-PCR of the TCR CDR3 used the HTBI primer set. TCRdb re-analysed the multiplex PCR reads in MiXCR, keeping a single row per CDR3 protein. The top ten clones hold under 45% of a sample with 250,000 to 300,000 distinct CDR3 sequences, approximately 18% of them seen once. A patient was excluded if there was uncontrolled infection, other autoimmune disease, pregnancy or lactation. Each diagnosis was grounded in clinical symptoms, serum thyroxine and TRAb, thyroid ultrasound, and orbital computed tomography. PBMCs were derived from more than 8 ml fresh peripheral blood. Germline CDR1 reads SNHLY; CDR2 reads FYNNEI. CDR3 length: 13 residues. Trimming left V 7 bases short and J 6 bases short, with 13 bases between.

This clonotype showed up just a few times. The clonotype comes from a man aged 50 or older with Graves' ophthalmopathy. The sample consisted of blood. J is TRBJ1-5 and V is TRBV2; D possibly corresponds to TRBD1 (6 bases). Here the CDR3 reads CASTMEGGQPQHF. For the CDR3, the DNA is TGTGCCAGCACCATGGAGGGGGGTCAGCCCCAGCATTTT.